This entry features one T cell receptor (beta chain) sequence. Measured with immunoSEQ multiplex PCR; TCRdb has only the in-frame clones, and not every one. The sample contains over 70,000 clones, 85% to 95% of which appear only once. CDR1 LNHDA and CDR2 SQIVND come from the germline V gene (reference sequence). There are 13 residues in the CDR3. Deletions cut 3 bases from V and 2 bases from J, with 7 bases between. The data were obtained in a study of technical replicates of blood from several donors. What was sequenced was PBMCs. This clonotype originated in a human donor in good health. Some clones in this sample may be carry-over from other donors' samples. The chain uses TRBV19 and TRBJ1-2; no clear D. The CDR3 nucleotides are TGTGCCAGTAGTATTTCGGTAAACTATGGCTACACCTTC. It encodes CASSISVNYGYTF.